Sequencing of this T cell receptor beta chain was carried out in a study of blood T cell repertoires in COVID-19. Measured with immunoSEQ multiplex PCR; TCRdb has only the in-frame clones, and not every one. There are approximately 300,000 clones in the sample; more than 75% occur only once, and 5.3% lies in the top ten. V trimming: 4 bases; J trimming: 0 bases; junction bases outside the gene matches: 3. Germline CDR1 is SQVTM and CDR2 is ANQGSEA. The CDR3 loop spans 15 amino acids. The rearrangement joins TRBV29-1 to TRBJ1-2; 12 bases are shared with TRBD1. The sequenced sample consisted of PBMCs or T cells enriched from blood (not recorded which). This receptor was obtained from a woman under 40 who had recovered from COVID-19. The CDR3 loop is CSVGDRGPSNYGYTF. CDR3 sequence (DNA): TGCAGCGTTGGGGACAGGGGGCCATCTAACTATGGCTACACCTTC.